Presented here are 32 T cell receptor beta chains from one specimen sequenced in a study of T cell responses to AZD1222 COVID-19 vaccine. Measured with immunoSEQ multiplex PCR; TCRdb has only the in-frame clones, and not every one. The sample consists of roughly 140,000 clones, under 90% of them appearing once. The sequencing used peripheral blood, collected 28 days after the second AZD1222 dose. The source is an adult who received the AZD1222 COVID-19 vaccine.

J is TRBJ2-3 and V is TRBV7-2; D is unresolved. Trimming removed 1 base at V and 0 bases at J, with 11 bases between. CDR3 length equals 16 residues. CDR1 is SGHTA and CDR2 is FQGNSA in the germline V gene. The CDR3 region is CASSLVEVSSTDTQYF. The CDR3 DNA reads as TGTGCCAGCAGCTTAGTAGAGGTCTCCAGCACAGATACGCAGTATTTT. Full variable domain (remainder filled in from reference TRBV7-2 and TRBJ2-3): GAGVSQSPSNKVTEKGKDVELRCDPISGHTALYWYRQSLGQGLEFLIYFQGNSAPDKSGLPSDRFSAERTGGSVSTLTIQRTQQEDSAVYLCASSLVEVSSTDTQYFGPGTRLTVL.

The chain combines TRBV18 with TRBJ2-6, with TRBD1 matching 7 bases. V lost 3 bases to trimming and J lost 8 bases; unmatched junction nucleotides: 7. Per germline, CDR1 KGHSH and CDR2 LQKENI. The CDR3 has 15 residues. The CDR3 nucleotides read TGTGCCAGCTCACCTCTAGACAGGGCTTCCAACGTCCTGACTTTC. It is translated as CASSPLDRASNVLTF.

The V gene is TRBV6-2 or TRBV6-3, the J gene TRBJ2-1; 14 nucleotides line up with TRBD2. The ends lost 0 bases at V and 6 bases at J; junction bases unmatched: 1. The V gene's germline CDR1 is MNHEY and CDR2 SVGEGT. The CDR3 spans 16 residues. The CDR3 DNA reads TGTGCCAGCAGTTACTCGACTAGCGGGAGGGGCAATGAGCAGTTCTTC. Translating it yields CASSYSTSGRGNEQFF.

This chain connects TRBV30 to TRBJ1-1, with TRBD1 as a possible D gene (6 bases). The CDR3 contains 13 residues. Per the germline V gene, CDR1 is GTSNPN and CDR2 is SVGIG (reference sequence). V shed 7 bases and J shed 5 bases, with 17 bases lying between them. The CDR3 DNA is TGTGCCTCCACGGACCGGGGGCGGACTGAAGCTTTCTTT. Protein: CASTDRGRTEAFF.

CDR3 sequence reads: CASSLGGTAGVEQYF. DNA for the CDR3: TGTGCCAGCAGCTTAGGGGGAACCGCCGGAGTCGAGCAGTACTTC. V gene TRBV7-8 combines with J gene TRBJ2-7; D is undetermined. V was trimmed by 1 base and J by 6 bases, leaving 16 bases between them. Germline assignment: CDR1 SGHVS and CDR2 FQNEAQ. There are 15 residues in the CDR3.

A word on this clone: One end of the junction varies from germline; a read error may be responsible. The chain recombines TRBV18 with TRBJ2-3; D might be TRBD1 or TRBD2, each matching 7 bases. The CDR3 has 15 residues. Germline V gives CDR1 KGHSH, CDR2 LQKENI. The CDR3 sequence is CASSPTGEGTDTQYF. CDR3 in DNA: TGTGCCAGCTCACCCACAGGGGAGGGCACAGATACTCAGTATTTT.

The chain uses TRBV11-2 and TRBJ2-1; 12 positions agree with TRBD1. The germline V gene has CDR1 SGHAT and CDR2 FQNNGV. The trim removed 7 bases at V and 0 bases at J, leaving 7 bases unmatched. This CDR3 is built from 17 residues. The CDR3 loop is CASNRDRGPGSYNEQFF. In DNA form, the CDR3 reads TGTGCCAGCAACCGGGACAGGGGGCCAGGCTCCTACAATGAGCAGTTCTTC.

The chain joins TRBV6-2 or TRBV6-3 to TRBJ1-5; possibly TRBD1 for D (5 bases). Germline V gene lookup returns CDR1 MNHEY and CDR2 SVGEGT. This CDR3 has 14 amino acids. Trimming took off 4 bases at V and 3 bases at J, with 10 bases between the two ends. In nucleotides, the CDR3 is TGTGCCAGCAGTTCCCAGGGTGTCAATCAGCCCCAGCATTTT. This sequence encodes CASSSQGVNQPQHF.

The rearrangement links TRBV3-1 (or the pseudogene TRBV3-2) to TRBJ1-1; 11 bases agree with TRBD1. CDR3 length: 17 amino acids. V gave up 2 bases and J gave up 6 bases; unmatched junction bases: 11. CDR1 is LGHDT and CDR2 is YNNKEL in the germline V gene (reference sequence). The CDR3 sequence: CASSQLLRDRGKPEAFF. The CDR3 nucleotides are TGTGCCAGCAGCCAACTCCTCCGGGACAGGGGGAAGCCTGAAGCTTTCTTT.

The gene calls are TRBV2 and TRBJ2-7; no reliable D call. Germline CDR1 reads SNHLY; CDR2 reads FYNNEI. This CDR3 comprises 16 residues. V lost 0 bases, J lost 5 bases, and 17 bases lay in between. CDR3 DNA sequence: TGTGCCAGCAGTGAAGCGCTTCTTGGCAGTTGGGACGAGCAGTACTTC. Translation: CASSEALLGSWDEQYF.

The CDR3: CSVQLATEAFF. CDR3 in DNA: TGCAGCGTCCAACTGGCCACTGAAGCTTTCTTT. This rearrangement joins TRBV29-1 to TRBJ1-1; D is uncertain. V lost 6 bases and J 4 bases, leaving 9 bases between the germline ends. This CDR3 has 11 residues. CDR1 is SQVTM, CDR2 ANQGSEA, per germline.

The CDR3 sequence is CASNYRDRGRVTEAFF. The CDR3 DNA reads as TGTGCCAGCAATTACCGGGACAGGGGGCGAGTAACTGAAGCTTTCTTT. This chain joins TRBV28 and TRBJ1-1; 12 bases are shared with TRBD1. V was pared by 7 bases and J by 5 bases, with 11 bases of the junction left unmatched. Germline V lookup: CDR1 MDHEN, CDR2 SYDVKM. The CDR3 contains 16 residues.

The chain employs TRBV30 and TRBJ1-2, with D tentatively TRBD1 (5 bases). Germline-derived CDR1 and CDR2 are GTSNPN and SVGIG (reference sequence). The CDR3 length is 13 residues. V lost 0 bases, J lost 8 bases, and 13 bases lay in between. The CDR3 DNA sequence: TGTGCCTGGAGTGTACGGGGGTTGTCGGGCTACACCTTC. It translates to CAWSVRGLSGYTF.

This clone was seen just once. This chain connects TRBV28 to TRBJ2-5, with D unresolved. The CDR3 runs 13 residues. Trimming pared 6 bases from V and 9 bases from J, leaving 17 bases between. Germline CDR1 MDHEN, CDR2 SYDVKM. CDR3 sequence: CASSPSGSWSQYF. CDR3 nucleotides: TGTGCCAGCAGCCCGTCGGGCTCCTGGTCCCAGTACTTC.

The J gene is TRBJ2-2, the V gene TRBV4-3; D gene unclear. Deletions cut 4 bases from V and 3 bases from J, with 9 bases between. The germline CDR1 and CDR2 sequences are LGHNA and YSLEER. The CDR3 contains 14 residues. CDR3 sequence reads: CASSPTWDTGELFF. In DNA, the CDR3 is TGCGCCAGCAGCCCGACTTGGGACACCGGGGAGCTGTTTTTT.

The CDR3 DNA is TGTGCCAGCAGCTTATCTGACGGGAATCAGCCCCAGCATTTT. The encoded protein is CASSLSDGNQPQHF. The gene calls are TRBV7-9 and TRBJ1-5; no clear D. V lost 2 bases to trimming and J lost 4 bases, with 9 bases between them. This CDR3 spans 14 amino acids. The V gene's germline CDR1 is SEHNR and CDR2 FQNEAQ (reference sequence).

CDR3 DNA: TGTGCCAGCAAGGGACAGGGGGATTCACCCCTCCACTTT. Translating gives CASKGQGDSPLHF. This chain links TRBV12-3 or TRBV12-4 with TRBJ1-6, with TRBD1 matching 11 bases. V dropped 7 bases and J dropped 8; count of bases not matched to a gene: 1. The CDR3 consists of 13 residues.

This clone was seen a handful of times. The V call is TRBV2, the J call TRBJ2-2, with 8 bases identical to TRBD1. The V gene's germline CDR1 is SNHLY and CDR2 FYNNEI. J gave up 3 bases and V 9 bases, and 6 bases lay outside the gene matches. The CDR3 is 14 residues long. CDR3 sequence (DNA): TGTGCCAGTTCCGGGACAGGATACACCGGGGAGCTGTTTTTT. This codes for CASSGTGYTGELFF. Full variable domain (missing parts from reference TRBV2 and TRBJ2-2): EPEVTQTPSHQVTQMGQEVILRCVPISNHLYFYWYRQILGQKVEFLVSFYNNEISEKSEIFDDQFSVERPDGSNFTLKIRSTKLEDSAMYFCASSGTGYTGELFFGEGSRLTVL.

This clone was seen a few times. At one of its ends the junction is not consistent with the germline gene, which may arise from a read error. The CDR3 protein is CASSLAGRGAFF. For the CDR3, the DNA is TGTGCCAGCAGCCTAGCGGGGAGGGGAGCTTTCTTT. This chain links TRBV7-9 with TRBJ1-1, with D possibly matching TRBD1 (5 bases). Germline-derived CDR1 and CDR2 are SEHNR and FQNEAQ (reference sequence). There are 12 residues in the CDR3. Together with reference TRBV7-9 and TRBJ1-1, the CDR3 gives the full variable domain: DTGVSQNPRHKITKRGQNVTFRCDPISEHNRLYWYRQTLGQGPEFLTYFQNEAQLEKSRLLSDRFSAERPKGSFSTLEIQRTEQGDSAMYLCASSLAGRGAFFGQGTRLTVV.

This chain connects TRBV5-1 to TRBJ1-5; no definite D call. The V end lost 4 bases, the J end lost 1 base, and 12 bases lay between the germline ends. Germline V CDR1 and CDR2: SGHRS, YFSETQ. This CDR3 contains 15 residues. CDR3 sequence: CASSTTGNSNQPQHF. The DNA of the CDR3 is TGCGCCAGCAGCACGACCGGGAACAGCAATCAGCCCCAGCATTTT.

V gene TRBV14 combines with J gene TRBJ1-2; 7 bases map to TRBD1. V was pared by 3 bases and J by 6 bases, with 7 bases of the junction left unmatched. Germline loops: CDR1 SGHDN, CDR2 FVKESK. The CDR3 totals 14 residues. CDR3 protein: CASSQELTGDGYTF. In nucleotides, the CDR3 is TGTGCCAGCAGCCAGGAACTAACAGGGGATGGCTACACCTTC.

The chain links TRBV6-4 to TRBJ1-2; 8 bases agree with TRBD1. The germline V gene encodes CDR1 MRHNA and CDR2 SNTAGT. The V and J ends lost 3 bases and 8 bases, in that order; junction bases with no gene match: 5. CDR3 size: 13 residues. The CDR3 sequence is CASSETGAEGYTF. CDR3 DNA: TGTGCCAGCAGTGAGACAGGGGCTGAAGGCTACACCTTC.

The rearrangement links TRBV6-5 to TRBJ2-6; D gene uncertain. This CDR3 has 15 amino acids. V was pared by 7 bases and J by 4 bases, with 14 bases between. Per the germline V gene, CDR1 is MNHEY and CDR2 is SVGAGI. The CDR3 region has the DNA TGTGCCAGCACCACTCCCAATACAGGGGCCAACGTCCTGACTTTC. Amino acids: CASTTPNTGANVLTF.

This clone was counted once. The V and J genes are TRBV2 and TRBJ2-3, with a tentative D call TRBD1 (7 bases). The CDR3 has 16 amino acids. V was clipped by 6 bases and J by 5 bases, with 21 bases between them. In germline, CDR1 is SNHLY, CDR2 FYNNEI. CDR3 sequence reads: CASRARAGGLGDTQYF. In DNA form, the CDR3 reads TGTGCCAGCAGAGCAAGGGCAGGGGGGCTGGGAGATACGCAGTATTTT.

The V call is TRBV13, the J call TRBJ1-3, with a possible D match to TRBD1 (5 bases). Trimming removed 3 bases at V and 4 bases at J, with 10 bases between. Germline CDR1 and CDR2: PRHDT and FYEKMQ (reference sequence). The CDR3 runs to 14 residues. The chain's CDR3 is CASSFRQLGNTIYF. CDR3 DNA sequence: TGTGCCAGCAGCTTCCGACAGTTAGGAAACACCATATATTTT.

The chain links TRBV6-5 to TRBJ1-2; D remains unclear. Per germline, CDR1 MNHEY and CDR2 SVGAGI. The CDR3 consists of 14 residues. V lost 2 bases and J lost 4, with 11 bases in between. CDR3 protein: CASSYDPVGYGYTF. DNA of the CDR3: TGTGCCAGCAGTTACGACCCCGTGGGCTATGGCTACACCTTC.

This chain uses TRBV19 with TRBJ1-1, with TRBD1 as a possible D gene (5 bases). Per the germline V gene, CDR1 is LNHDA and CDR2 is SQIVND (reference sequence). Trimming pared 3 bases from V and 8 bases from J, leaving 16 bases between. The CDR3 covers 14 residues. CDR3 DNA sequence: TGTGCCAGTAGTATCCGGGAGGGGCGGGCCGAAGCTTTCTTT. It encodes CASSIREGRAEAFF.

This chain uses TRBV27 with TRBJ2-1; TRBD1 aligns across 11 bases. With 5 bases clipped from V and 1 base from J, the junction kept 7 bases outside the gene matches. Germline CDR1 and CDR2: MNHEY and SMNVEV (reference sequence). The CDR3 totals 17 residues. The CDR3 region is CASSPGQGVSSYNEQFF. CDR3 sequence (DNA): TGTGCCAGCAGTCCGGGACAGGGGGTGAGTTCCTACAATGAGCAGTTCTTC.

The CDR3 is CAISNRQVYNEQFF. CDR3 sequence (DNA): TGTGCCATCAGCAATAGACAGGTCTACAATGAGCAGTTCTTC. This rearrangement joins TRBV10-3 to TRBJ2-1; D is possibly TRBD1 (6 bases). With 6 bases removed from V and 3 bases from J, the gap between germline ends came to 12 bases. Germline CDR1 is ENHRY and CDR2 is SYGVKD. The CDR3 runs 14 residues.

This sequence joins TRBV11-2 and TRBJ2-1; tentatively, D is TRBD1 or TRBD2 (5 bases each). V gave up 4 bases and J gave up 7 bases, with 14 bases separating them. CDR3 length: 14 residues. Germline CDR1 reads SGHAT; CDR2 reads FQNNGV. CDR3: CASSSREMGNEQFF. The CDR3 bases are TGTGCCAGCAGCTCCAGGGAGATGGGGAATGAGCAGTTCTTC.

In its sample, this clone was seen once. The chain uses TRBV28 and TRBJ1-5; 9 bases fit TRBD1. This CDR3 region has 15 residues. J lost 3 bases, V lost 7 bases, and 7 bases had no gene match. CDR1 and CDR2 from the germline V gene are MDHEN and SYDVKM. CDR3 DNA sequence: TGTGCCAGCACACCGGACAGGGGTATCAATCAGCCCCAGCATTTT. Translated, it gives CASTPDRGINQPQHF.

The rearrangement joins TRBV20-1 to TRBJ2-5; D gene ambiguous. The germline gives CDR1 DFQATT, CDR2 SNEGSKA (reference sequence). The CDR3 runs to 11 residues. V was pared by 6 bases and J by 4 bases, with 9 bases between. CDR3 coding DNA: TGCAGTGCACTAATGGGAGAGACCCAGTACTTC. Amino acid sequence: CSALMGETQYF.